A single sample gave rise to the 21 T cell receptor beta chains below, sequenced in a study of shared clonotypes between healthy human individuals. Clones were sequenced by immunoSEQ multiplex PCR, and TCRdb holds only the in-frame ones, with some missing. The table includes about 2 million clones, about 95% detected once. Naive CD8 cells were CD45RO-negative, positively selected for CCR7, excluding terminally differentiated effector memory CD45RA+ cells. Sequencing was done on a sample of naive CD8+ T cells sorted from blood. Source of these receptors: a man in his late teens or twenties in good health.

This chain uses TRBV15 with TRBJ2-7; D uncertain. V shed 0 bases and J shed 3 bases, with 9 bases lying between them. The CDR3 runs to 14 residues. Germline V gene sequence: CDR1 LNHNV, CDR2 YYDKDF (reference sequence). CDR3 sequence reads: CATSRDLGYYEQYF. The CDR3 DNA sequence: TGTGCCACCAGCAGAGATCTCGGGTACTACGAGCAGTACTTC.

The rearrangement links TRBV30 to TRBJ2-7, with D maybe TRBD1 (5 bases). Trimming removed 0 bases from V and 6 bases from J, with 12 bases in between. The germline gives CDR1 GTSNPN, CDR2 SVGIG (reference sequence). The length of the CDR3 is 13 residues. The CDR3 DNA reads as TGTGCCTGGAGTGTCGGCAGGGCGAGCGAGCAGTACTTC. Its translation is CAWSVGRASEQYF.

The chain is built from TRBV4-1 and TRBJ2-7; D remains unclear. V gave up 0 bases and J gave up 1 base, with 10 bases separating them. CDR3 length: 15 amino acids. CDR1 and CDR2 (germline): MGHRA, YSYEKL. CDR3 DNA: TGCGCCAGCAGCCAAGATGATCACCCATCCTACGAGCAGTACTTC. Protein product: CASSQDDHPSYEQYF.

The chain recombines TRBV28 with TRBJ1-1, with no clear D. This CDR3 has 14 residues. Trimming took 5 bases from V and 1 from J, leaving 11 bases between them. Germline V gene data show CDR1 as MDHEN and CDR2 as SYDVKM. The CDR3 loop reads CASSPTRPNTEAFF. In DNA, the CDR3 is TGTGCCAGCAGTCCCACCAGGCCGAACACTGAAGCTTTCTTT.

This sequence joins TRBV5-1 and TRBJ1-2; 9 bases align to TRBD1. This CDR3 contains 16 residues. The germline V gene encodes CDR1 SGHRS and CDR2 YFSETQ. J lost 6 bases, V lost 5 bases, and 14 bases had no gene match. CDR3: CASRPTWTGDIDGYTF. The DNA of the CDR3 is TGCGCCAGCAGACCTACGTGGACAGGGGATATCGATGGCTACACCTTC.

This clone came up once. J is TRBJ2-1 and V is TRBV7-9, with 12 bases identical to TRBD2. Germline CDR1 is SEHNR and CDR2 is FQNEAQ (reference sequence). J gave up 7 bases and V 5 bases, and 18 bases lay outside the gene matches. The CDR3 covers 19 residues. The DNA of the CDR3 is TGTGCCAGCAGCACCGAAAGAGGTTCTAGCGGGGGGGCAAGAAATGAGCAGTTCTTC. This encodes CASSTERGSSGGARNEQFF. The full variable domain, its missing parts supplied by reference TRBV7-9 and TRBJ2-1, is DTGVSQNPRHKITKRGQNVTFRCDPISEHNRLYWYRQTLGQGPEFLTYFQNEAQLEKSRLLSDRFSAERPKGSFSTLEIQRTEQGDSAMYLCASSTERGSSGGARNEQFFGPGTRLTVL.

The V call is TRBV4-3, the J call TRBJ2-2; 7 nucleotides agree with TRBD1. Per the germline V gene, CDR1 is LGHNA and CDR2 is YSLEER. V gave up 3 bases and J gave up 0 bases; unmatched junction bases: 7. This CDR3 spans 17 amino acids. The CDR3, as DNA: TGCGCCAGCAGCCAGGGACGGCAGGGGGCGAACACCGGGGAGCTGTTTTTT. This codes for CASSQGRQGANTGELFF.

This clone has just one count. V usage is TRBV6-6 and J usage is TRBJ1-5; the match to TRBD1 covers 7 bases. The CDR3 length is 16 residues. The J segment lost 0 bases and the V segment lost 2 bases, leaving 4 bases of the junction unmatched. The germline V gene encodes CDR1 MNHNY and CDR2 SVGAGI (reference sequence). This CDR3 is CASSYIGGDSNQPQHF. DNA of the CDR3: TGTGCCAGCAGTTACATAGGGGGCGATAGCAATCAGCCCCAGCATTTT.

The chain combines TRBV27 with TRBJ2-7; 7 bases line up with TRBD1. CDR1 is MNHEY, CDR2 SMNVEV, per germline (reference sequence). The ends lost 3 bases at V and 4 bases at J; junction bases unmatched: 9. The CDR3 spans 15 residues. The CDR3 protein is CASSFSLGTDYEQYF. Written as DNA, the CDR3 is TGTGCCAGCAGTTTCTCCCTAGGGACAGATTACGAGCAGTACTTC.

The V gene is TRBV9, the J gene TRBJ1-4, with 9 bases aligning to TRBD1. The CDR3 is 14 amino acids. The germline V gene has CDR1 SGDLS and CDR2 YYNGEE. The V segment lost 3 bases and the J segment 7 bases; nucleotides outside the gene matches: 4. CDR3 DNA: TGTGCCAGCAGCGAGACAGGGGGGGCTGAAAAACTGTTTTTT. It specifies CASSETGGAEKLFF.

The V gene is TRBV4-3, the J gene TRBJ1-3; D call uncertain. CDR3 length: 15 residues. Trimming cost V 0 bases and J 2 bases, with 8 bases left between them. Germline V gene sequence: CDR1 LGHNA, CDR2 YSLEER. The chain's CDR3 is CASSQDNQPGNTIYF. In DNA, the CDR3 is TGCGCCAGCAGCCAAGATAACCAGCCTGGAAACACCATATATTTT.

The CDR3 reads CASSQEKTGLSIGYTF. For the CDR3, the DNA is TGCGCCAGCAGCCAAGAGAAGACAGGGCTCTCTATCGGCTACACCTTC. The rearrangement joins TRBV4-1 to TRBJ1-2; 7 nucleotides agree with TRBD1. The J segment lost 8 bases and the V segment lost 0 bases, leaving 12 bases of the junction unmatched. The CDR3 sequence is 16 residues long. Germline V gene data show CDR1 as MGHRA and CDR2 as YSYEKL.

J is TRBJ1-6 and V is TRBV7-9; perhaps TRBD1 as D (5 bases). Trimming shortened V by 4 bases and J by 3 bases, and 13 bases separated the two germline ends. Germline assignment: CDR1 SEHNR and CDR2 FQNEAQ (reference sequence). The CDR3 spans 16 residues. DNA of the CDR3: TGTGCCAGCAGCTACCGGGGGGAACTCTATAATTCACCCCTCCACTTT. This encodes CASSYRGELYNSPLHF.

This clone was observed a single time. V is TRBV28 and J is TRBJ1-1; D is uncertain. The germline CDR1 and CDR2 sequences are MDHEN and SYDVKM. This CDR3 has 14 amino acids. V was cut by 4 bases and J by 1 base, with 10 bases left in between. CDR3: CASSYSGGNTEAFF. The CDR3 coding sequence is TGTGCCAGCAGTTACAGCGGTGGGAACACTGAAGCTTTCTTT. Full variable domain (missing parts from reference TRBV28 and TRBJ1-1): DVKVTQSSRYLVKRTGEKVFLECVQDMDHENMFWYRQDPGLGLRLIYFSYDVKMKEKGDIPEGYSVSREKKERFSLILESASTNQTSMYLCASSYSGGNTEAFFGQGTRLTVV.

CDR3 in amino acids: CASSPEGAPVREQYF. The CDR3, as DNA: TGTGCCAGCAGCCCGGAGGGGGCGCCGGTTCGTGAGCAGTACTTC. The chain carries TRBV9 and TRBJ2-7; D might be TRBD1 (7 bases). V lost 4 bases and J lost 7, with 21 bases in between. The germline V gene has CDR1 SGDLS and CDR2 YYNGEE. The CDR3 totals 15 residues.

The rearrangement joins TRBV27 to TRBJ2-5; weak D call: TRBD1 (6 bases). With 6 bases removed from V and 9 bases from J, the gap between germline ends came to 17 bases. Germline-derived CDR1 and CDR2 are MNHEY and SMNVEV (reference sequence). The CDR3 runs to 13 residues. CDR3 amino acids: CASSLRGSRPQYF. In DNA, the CDR3 is TGTGCCAGCAGCCTCAGGGGATCAAGGCCCCAGTACTTC.

V and J are TRBV4-1 and TRBJ1-1; D not resolved. V was trimmed by 1 base and J by 6 bases, leaving 21 bases between them. The CDR3 extends over 17 amino acids. CDR1 and CDR2 (germline): MGHRA, YSYEKL. For the CDR3, the DNA is TGCGCCAGCAGCCAAGTCCGGGGAGGCACCACCACTCCTGAAGCTTTCTTT. Translating it yields CASSQVRGGTTTPEAFF.

This clone was seen once. V usage is TRBV15 and J usage is TRBJ1-1; D is undetermined. The V end lost 5 bases, the J end lost 0 bases, and 7 bases lay between the germline ends. The germline V gene has CDR1 LNHNV and CDR2 YYDKDF (reference sequence). The CDR3 spans 13 residues. The CDR3: CATSPIMNTEAFF. The CDR3, as DNA: TGTGCCACCAGCCCTATTATGAACACTGAAGCTTTCTTT.

J is TRBJ1-1 and V is TRBV5-1, with TRBD1 as a possible D gene (6 bases). V was pared by 1 base and J by 3 bases, with 25 bases between. The CDR3 loop spans 19 amino acids. The V gene's germline CDR1 is SGHRS and CDR2 YFSETQ. CDR3 bases: TGCGCCAGCAGCTTGCCTCGGGGGCCACAGGCGGGGATCGACACTGAAGCTTTCTTT. This sequence encodes CASSLPRGPQAGIDTEAFF.

The chain couples TRBV27 to TRBJ2-3, with 8 nucleotides matching TRBD1. The CDR3 consists of 14 residues. From germline, CDR1 is MNHEY and CDR2 SMNVEV (reference sequence). V was clipped by 6 bases and J by 1 base; unmatched bases: 3. CDR3 coding DNA: TGTGCCAGCAGACCGACAGGGGGCACAGATACGCAGTATTTT. Translating it yields CASRPTGGTDTQYF.

V usage is TRBV2 and J usage is TRBJ1-1; D is uncertain. Between the trimmed V and J ends, which lost 4 bases and 4 bases, there was a span of 10 bases. The CDR3 is 13 amino acids. The V gene's germline CDR1 is SNHLY and CDR2 FYNNEI. The CDR3 DNA reads TGTGCCAGCAGTGCCCGGGAGGGCACTGAAGCTTTCTTT. Its translation is CASSAREGTEAFF.